What follows are 18 T cell receptor beta chains derived from one specimen sequenced in a study of T cells after yellow fever vaccination. TCRdb independently ran MiXCR on the 5' RACE reads; one entry per CDR3 protein. Seen here are about 340,000 distinct CDR3 sequences, roughly 8.7% observed once, and the top ten hold more than 15%. This sample comprised PBMCs, obtained on the day of the first yellow fever vaccination. These receptors were collected from a man younger than 30 who received the YFV17D yellow fever vaccine.

The chain uses TRBV7-9 and TRBJ1-4; no clear D. Trimming shortened V by 5 bases and J by 8 bases, and 18 bases separated the two germline ends. The CDR3 sequence is 15 residues long. In germline, CDR1 is SEHNR, CDR2 FQNEAQ (reference sequence). The CDR3 DNA reads TGTGCCAGCAGCCTTGACCCCAGGTCGGGGGAAAAACTGTTTTTT. This codes for CASSLDPRSGEKLFF.

This clonotype was counted a few times. V usage is TRBV7-9 and J usage is TRBJ2-1; D is unresolved. Trimming removed 1 base from V and 9 bases from J, with 10 bases in between. Per germline, CDR1 SEHNR and CDR2 FQNEAQ (reference sequence). CDR3 size: 13 residues. In DNA form, the CDR3 reads TGTGCCAGCAGCTTAGATACTATCGGTGAGCAGTTCTTC. Encoded protein: CASSLDTIGEQFF.

This clonotype was detected a few times. The rearrangement links TRBV20-1 to TRBJ1-1; 7 nucleotides line up with TRBD1. The CDR3 has 15 amino acids. The V gene's germline CDR1 is DFQATT and CDR2 SNEGSKA (reference sequence). The V gene end was trimmed by 2 bases and the J gene end by 5 bases; junction bases not matched to a gene: 11. The CDR3 here is CSARNSQGRRTEAFF. The CDR3 DNA is TGCAGTGCTAGAAATTCACAGGGGCGGAGGACTGAAGCTTTCTTT.

This chain links TRBV12-3 or TRBV12-4 with TRBJ2-1; possible D gene TRBD2, 7 bases. The CDR3 is made up of 16 amino acids. Trimming left V 3 bases short and J 3 bases short, with 15 bases between. CDR3 amino acids: CASSFIGGAIYNEQFF. CDR3 in DNA: TGTGCCAGCAGTTTTATTGGGGGGGCCATCTACAATGAGCAGTTCTTC.

This clonotype has only a few counts. This rearrangement joins TRBV6-1 to TRBJ2-6; 7 nucleotides match TRBD1. V lost 6 bases to trimming and J lost 0 bases; unmatched junction nucleotides: 8. This CDR3 has 17 amino acids. Germline CDR1 reads MNHNS; CDR2 reads SASEGT. CDR3 region: CASSFLQGNSGANVLTF. The CDR3 DNA reads TGTGCCAGCAGCTTTTTACAGGGGAACTCTGGGGCCAACGTCCTGACTTTC.

This clonotype was seen more than once but under ten times. This chain connects TRBV14 to TRBJ2-1; D is undetermined. Germline V lookup: CDR1 SGHDN, CDR2 FVKESK. The CDR3 loop spans 14 amino acids. V dropped 2 bases and J dropped 7 bases, with 12 bases sitting between them. The CDR3 nucleotides read TGTGCCAGCAGCCAATTTAGTACCCCGAATGAGCAGTTCTTC. Its protein product is CASSQFSTPNEQFF.

This clonotype was counted between two and nine times. This chain links TRBV29-1 with TRBJ1-2; the match to TRBD1 covers 7 bases. V shed 7 bases, J shed 0 bases, and the junction held 8 bases outside the gene matches. The CDR3 is 14 amino acids. The germline V gene has CDR1 SQVTM and CDR2 ANQGSEA. For the CDR3, the DNA is TGCAGCGCCCGGCGGGGACAGACTAACTATGGCTACACCTTC. This gives the protein CSARRGQTNYGYTF.

This clonotype was seen only a few times. The J gene is TRBJ1-3, the V gene TRBV6-6; D is unclear. V lost 8 bases, J lost 0 bases, and 8 bases lay in between. This CDR3 has 13 amino acids. Per the germline V gene, CDR1 is MNHNY and CDR2 is SVGAGI (reference sequence). Written as DNA, the CDR3 is TGTGCCAGCGGACCTTTCTCTGGAAACACCATATATTTT. It specifies CASGPFSGNTIYF.

This clonotype was detected ten times or more. The gene calls are TRBV12-3 or TRBV12-4 and TRBJ2-2, with D uncertain. V was clipped by 2 bases and J by 4 bases, with 11 bases between them. The CDR3 runs to 15 residues. CDR3 nucleotides: TGTGCCAGCAGTTTATCCGCTCGGAGCACCGGGGAGCTGTTTTTT. Protein product: CASSLSARSTGELFF.

This clonotype was detected ten times or more. The gene calls are TRBV29-1 and TRBJ2-5; D is perhaps TRBD2 (6 bases). This CDR3 has 12 amino acids. The V end lost 4 bases, the J end lost 3 bases, and 9 bases lay between the germline ends. Germline loops: CDR1 SQVTM, CDR2 ANQGSEA. The CDR3 DNA reads as TGCAGCGTTGTCCCGGGGGAAGAGACCCAGTACTTC. It encodes CSVVPGEETQYF.

The chain is built from TRBV6-2 or TRBV6-3 and TRBJ2-5, with 10 bases matching TRBD2. CDR3 length equals 15 residues. Unmatched junction bases numbered 1, after V lost 0 bases and J lost 3 bases. CDR1 is MNHEY and CDR2 is SVGEGT in the germline V gene. In DNA, the CDR3 is TGTGCCAGCAGTTACTCGCTAGCGGGGGAAGAGACCCAGTACTTC. Amino acids: CASSYSLAGEETQYF.

This clonotype was observed many times. The chain is built from TRBV2 and TRBJ1-1; no definite D call. CDR1 SNHLY and CDR2 FYNNEI come from the germline V gene. Trimming removed 9 bases from V and 3 bases from J, with 11 bases in between. The CDR3 is made up of 12 amino acids. The CDR3 coding sequence is TGTGCCAGTCTGGGTCTGGACACTGAAGCTTTCTTT. Protein product: CASLGLDTEAFF.

This clonotype was picked up a small number of times. The chain has TRBV4-1 and TRBJ2-7, with 7 bases that match TRBD1. The CDR3 length is 14 residues. Germline CDR1 is MGHRA and CDR2 is YSYEKL. The trim removed 2 bases at V and 3 bases at J, leaving 4 bases unmatched. The CDR3 loop reads CASSQTPGGYEQYV. CDR3 sequence (DNA): TGCGCCAGCAGCCAAACTCCAGGGGGCTACGAGCAGTACGTC.

Concerning this clonotype itself: The junction shows a germline mismatch at one end, possibly a read error. The CDR3, as DNA: TGCGTCAGCAGTCAAAAGAAGGGCCAAGCAGAGACCCAGTACTTC. Translating gives CVSSQKKGQAETQYF. The gene calls are TRBV23-1 and TRBJ2-5; D remains ambiguous. TRBV23-1 is reported as an ORF; its role is uncertain. The length of the CDR3 is 15 residues.

The V call is TRBV7-9, the J call TRBJ2-2; 8 nucleotides match TRBD1. CDR1 SEHNR and CDR2 FQNEAQ come from the germline V gene (reference sequence). V shed 5 bases, J shed 5 bases, and the junction held 7 bases outside the gene matches. This CDR3 comprises 15 residues. The CDR3 nucleotides are TGTGCCAGCAGCGCAGGGGGCGTAGGTACCGGGGAGCTGTTTTTT. Amino acids: CASSAGGVGTGELFF.

J is TRBJ1-5 and V is TRBV15; 9 bases are shared with TRBD1. The germline V gene encodes CDR1 LNHNV and CDR2 YYDKDF (reference sequence). Germline trimming cut 5 bases from V and 2 bases from J; bases unmatched to any gene: 7. This CDR3 comprises 16 residues. The CDR3 protein is CATSDQQGAGNQPQHF. The CDR3 DNA reads TGTGCCACCAGCGATCAACAGGGGGCAGGCAATCAGCCCCAGCATTTT.

This clonotype has a handful of counts. The V call is TRBV4-1, the J call TRBJ2-3, with D perhaps given as TRBD1 or TRBD2 (5 bases each). The CDR3 covers 17 residues. In germline, CDR1 is MGHRA, CDR2 YSYEKL. Trimming left V 1 base short and J 0 bases short, with 14 bases between. CDR3 DNA: TGCGCCAGCAGCCAAGTCTTGGGGGTAACTAGCACAGATACGCAGTATTTT. Its translation is CASSQVLGVTSTDTQYF.

This clonotype turned up a few times. The rearrangement uses TRBV3-1 and TRBJ1-2; D unresolved. The CDR3 loop spans 13 amino acids. Trimming stripped 1 base from V and 8 bases from J, with 11 bases between. Germline CDR1 reads LGHDT; CDR2 reads YNNKEL (reference sequence). The CDR3 coding sequence is TGTGCCAGCAGCCAAGGGCAGGATCGGGGCTACACCTTC. It yields the protein CASSQGQDRGYTF.